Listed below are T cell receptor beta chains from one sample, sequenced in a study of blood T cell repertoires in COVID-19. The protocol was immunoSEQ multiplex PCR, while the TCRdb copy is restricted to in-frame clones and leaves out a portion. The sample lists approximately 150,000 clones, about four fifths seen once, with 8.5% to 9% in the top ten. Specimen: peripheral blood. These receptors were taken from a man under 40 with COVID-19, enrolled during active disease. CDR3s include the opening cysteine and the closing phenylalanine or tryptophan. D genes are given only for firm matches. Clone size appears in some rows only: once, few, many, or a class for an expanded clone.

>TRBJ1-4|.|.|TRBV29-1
TGCAGCGTTGAAGGGAGAAATGAAAAACTGTTTTTT
CSVEGRNEKLFF
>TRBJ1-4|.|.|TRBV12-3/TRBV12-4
TGTGCCAGCAGTTTAGGCGGTGAAAAACTGTTTTTT
CASSLGGEKLFF
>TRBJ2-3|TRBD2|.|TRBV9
TGTGCCAGCAGCGATTCTAGCGGGAGGATTAATACGCAGTATTTT
CASSDSSGRINTQYF
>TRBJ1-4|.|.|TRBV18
TGTGCCAGCTCGCTTCAAACAGGTTATAATGAAAAACTGTTTTTT
CASSLQTGYNEKLFF
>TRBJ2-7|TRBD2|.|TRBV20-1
TGCAGTGCTCGTAGCGGGCACGAGCAGTACTTC
CSARSGHEQYF
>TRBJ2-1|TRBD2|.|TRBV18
TGTGCCAGCTCAGGGACAGTGACGAGCGGGAGGTGGTATGAGCAGTTCTTC
CASSGTVTSGRWYEQFF
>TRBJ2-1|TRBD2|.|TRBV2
TGTGCCAGCGGGTCGGGGGGTAAAGGTGAGCAGTTCTTC
CASGSGGKGEQFF
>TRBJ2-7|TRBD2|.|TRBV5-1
TGCGCCAGCAGCTTTATGGGGGGGTCCTACGAGCAGTACTTC
CASSFMGGSYEQYF
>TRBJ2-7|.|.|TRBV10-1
TGCGCCAGCAGTGATAACGCGGAAGGCTACGAGCAGTACTTC
CASSDNAEGYEQYF
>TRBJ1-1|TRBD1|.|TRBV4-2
TGTGCCAGCAGCCAAGGCACCGGGACAGGGGGCTTTGAAGCTTTCTTT
CASSQGTGTGGFEAFF
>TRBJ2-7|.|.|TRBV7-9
TGTGCCAGCAGCTCCCTCCAAAGGCTAGCAGCCCTTCGGGTTCGCGAGCAGTACTTC
CASSSLQRLAALRVREQYF
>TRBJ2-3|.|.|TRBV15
TGTGCCACCAGCAGAGAGGGGGGAAGCACAGATACGCAGTATTTT
CATSREGGSTDTQYF
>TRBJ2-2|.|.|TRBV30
TGTGCCTGGAGTCGGGGAACCGGGGAGCTGTTTTTT
CAWSRGTGELFF
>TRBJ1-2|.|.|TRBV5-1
TGCGCCAGCAGCCCCGGGGTAGGGCACTATGGCTACACCTTC
CASSPGVGHYGYTF
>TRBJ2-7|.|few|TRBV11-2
TGTGCCAGCAGCTCAGACGGTCACCTATTAGACGAGCAGTACTTC
CASSSDGHLLDEQYF
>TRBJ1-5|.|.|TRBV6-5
TGTGCCAGCGACTCCTACAGGGAAACCAATCAGCCCCAGCATTTT
CASDSYRETNQPQHF
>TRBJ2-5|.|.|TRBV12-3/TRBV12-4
TGTGCCAGCAGTTTGCCGGGGAGGGAGACCCAGTACTTC
CASSLPGRETQYF
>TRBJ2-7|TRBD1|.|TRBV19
TGTGCCAGTAGGCCAGACAGGGACTCCTACGAGCAGTACTTC
CASRPDRDSYEQYF
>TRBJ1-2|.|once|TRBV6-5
TGTGCCAGCAGCGCAACCGACAGGATCGCCGGCTACACCTTC
CASSATDRIAGYTF